These T cell receptor beta chains were read from a single sample in a study of CD8 T cells in ankylosing spondylitis. TCRdb reprocessed the 5' RACE reads with MiXCR, giving one entry per CDR3 protein. The profile covers 700,000 or so distinct CDR3 sequences, with 15% to 20% appearing a single time and 19% taken by the ten largest. The sample was blood, either unsorted or a sorted T cell fraction (not recorded which). The receptors stem from a male donor with ankylosing spondylitis. The CDR3 runs from the conserved cysteine through the conserved F or W. The D gene is left open where the match is weak. Not every row has a clone size; where given, it reads once, few, many or a size class.

>NA|TRBJ2-1|TRBV5-1|many
CASSLGGLNEQFF
TGCGCCAGCAGCTTGGGAGGCTTAAATGAGCAGTTCTTC
>NA|TRBJ2-1|TRBV7-9|NA
CASSPGESSYNEQFF
TGTGCCAGCAGCCCCGGGGAGAGCTCCTACAATGAGCAGTTCTTC
>TRBD2|TRBJ2-2|TRBV12-3/TRBV12-4|few
CASSPGLALKDGELFF
TGTGCCAGCAGCCCGGGACTAGCCTTGAAGGACGGGGAGCTGTTTTTT
>NA|TRBJ2-7|TRBV7-8|NA
CASSFRPDATYEQYF
TGTGCCAGCAGCTTTCGGCCGGACGCCACCTACGAGCAGTACTTC
>TRBD1|TRBJ2-1|TRBV19|once
CASGGPGQGLNEQFF
TGTGCCAGTGGCGGTCCGGGACAGGGATTGAATGAGCAGTTCTTC
>NA|TRBJ2-3|TRBV20-1|NA
CSARDKRGTDTQYF
TGCAGTGCTAGAGATAAGCGGGGCACAGATACGCAGTATTTT
>NA|TRBJ1-6|TRBV27|few
CASSSEVQGTLHF
TGTGCCAGCAGTTCCGAGGTCCAGGGAACCCTCCACTTT
>NA|TRBJ2-3|TRBV4-1|many
CASSPSTARSDTQYF
TGCGCCAGCAGCCCGTCGACAGCTAGGTCCGATACGCAGTATTTT
>NA|TRBJ1-2|TRBV9|NA
CASSVEGSYGYTF
TGTGCCAGCAGCGTAGAAGGGTCCTATGGCTACACCTTC
>NA|TRBJ2-3|TRBV27|few
CASSSNSGLSTDTQYF
TGTGCCAGCAGTTCGAATAGCGGATTGAGCACAGATACGCAGTATTTT
>TRBD1|TRBJ2-2|TRBV7-8|NA
CASNPDPGQGSGELFF
TGTGCCAGCAACCCCGATCCGGGACAGGGGTCCGGGGAGCTGTTTTTT
>TRBD1|TRBJ1-1|TRBV11-2|NA
CASSPGQGFGEAFF
TGTGCCAGCAGCCCAGGACAGGGGTTTGGTGAAGCTTTCTTT
>NA|TRBJ2-1|TRBV7-9|NA
CASSGGAGAAYNEQFF
TGTGCCAGCAGCGGGGGGGCGGGAGCGGCCTACAATGAGCAGTTCTTC
>TRBD1|TRBJ2-7|TRBV4-1|NA
CASSQVGQGNEQYF
TGCGCCAGCAGCCAAGTGGGACAGGGGAACGAGCAGTACTTC
>NA|TRBJ1-1|TRBV3-1|few
CASSQMILNTEAFF
TGTGCCAGCAGCCAAATGATACTGAACACTGAAGCTTTCTTT
>TRBD2|TRBJ2-5|TRBV2|NA
CASSGGGSRKTQYF
TGTGCCAGCAGCGGGGGAGGGAGTCGGAAGACCCAGTACTTC
>NA|TRBJ1-2|TRBV12-3/TRBV12-4|many
CASTPPGADGYTF
TGTGCCAGCACCCCCCCAGGGGCGGATGGCTACACCTTC
>NA|TRBJ2-3|TRBV7-7|NA
CASSRGPADTQYF
TGTGCTAGCAGCCGGGGCCCCGCAGATACGCAGTATTTT
>NA|TRBJ2-7|TRBV20-1|many
CSARVGGQYF
TGCAGTGCTAGAGTGGGTGGGCAGTACTTC
>TRBD1|TRBJ2-7|TRBV12-3/TRBV12-4|NA
CASSLGTGLAYEQYF
TGTGCCAGCAGTCTCGGGACAGGGCTTGCCTACGAGCAGTACTTC
>NA|TRBJ2-5|TRBV20-1|few
CSATEASEGETQYF
TGCAGTGCGACCGAGGCGTCGGAGGGGGAGACCCAGTACTTC
>TRBD2|TRBJ2-1|TRBV25-1|NA
CASSVRLAGAVEQFF
TGTGCCAGCAGTGTAAGACTAGCGGGAGCGGTTGAGCAGTTCTTC
>TRBD1|TRBJ1-2|TRBV25-1|NA
CASSNGGQGHYGYTF
TGTGCCAGCAGTAACGGCGGACAGGGTCACTATGGCTACACCTTC
>NA|TRBJ2-1|TRBV4-2|many
CASSQDGNEQFF
TGTGCCAGCAGCCAAGATGGCAATGAGCAGTTCTTC
>NA|TRBJ2-3|TRBV6-2/TRBV6-3|NA
CASSTLRGDTQYF
TGTGCCAGCAGCACCCTTAGGGGAGATACGCAGTATTTT
>TRBD1|TRBJ1-1|TRBV10-3|few
CAISHTQDRSNTEAFF
TGTGCCATCAGCCACACTCAGGACAGGTCGAACACTGAAGCTTTCTTT
>TRBD2|TRBJ2-1|TRBV5-1|once
CASSLPQGLAEDNEQFF
TGCGCCAGCAGCTTGCCCCAGGGACTAGCGGAAGACAATGAGCAGTTCTTC
>TRBD1|TRBJ2-2|TRBV11-3|NA
CASSTPDRANTGELFF
TGTGCCAGCAGCACCCCGGACAGGGCGAACACCGGGGAGCTGTTTTTT
>NA|TRBJ2-5|TRBV20-1|few
CSAWSQETQYF
TGCAGTGCGTGGTCTCAAGAGACCCAGTACTTC